Below, 5 T cell receptor beta chains from the same sample are listed, as sequenced in a study of identical twins. TCRdb reprocessed the 5' RACE reads with MiXCR, giving one entry per CDR3 protein. The sample lists 450,000 or so distinct CDR3 sequences; approximately 15% were seen once. The sample was also reused in another study, on yellow fever vaccine responses in identical twins.

The sample comprised CD4+ T cells sorted from blood. These receptors originate from a woman aged 18-29 years in good health.

The genes are TRBV20-1 and TRBJ2-3; D is uncertain. Germline V CDR1 and CDR2: DFQATT, SNEGSKA (reference sequence). CDR3 length: 12 residues. Trimming removed 3 bases at V and 4 bases at J, with 8 bases between. The CDR3, as DNA: TGCAGTGCTAGCGTCGCCGCAGATACGCAGTATTTT. Amino acids: CSASVAADTQYF.

The V gene is TRBV4-2, the J gene TRBJ1-2; D remains unclear. The V gene's germline CDR1 is LGHNA and CDR2 YNFKEQ. V lost 4 bases to trimming and J lost 7 bases, with 13 bases between them. This CDR3 has 13 residues. The CDR3: CASSPMDPPGYTF. CDR3 DNA sequence: TGTGCCAGCAGCCCCATGGACCCCCCTGGCTACACCTTC.

The CDR3 nucleotides are TGTGCCAGCAGGGACAGGGGGCGGAATGGCTACACCTTC. Its protein is CASRDRGRNGYTF. The chain has TRBV6-6 and TRBJ1-2; 11 bases fit TRBD1. Germline assignment: CDR1 MNHNY and CDR2 SVGAGI (reference sequence). The CDR3 sequence is 13 residues long. The V and J ends lost 6 bases and 6 bases, in that order; junction bases with no gene match: 3.

V is TRBV10-3 and J is TRBJ2-7; 12 bases fit TRBD1. The CDR3 has 14 residues. V shed 10 bases, J shed 5 bases, and the junction held 9 bases outside the gene matches. Per the germline V gene, CDR1 is ENHRY and CDR2 is SYGVKD. As DNA, the CDR3 is TGTGCCACCCGGGAGGGACAGGGGGCCCACGAGCAGTACTTC. Translating gives CATREGQGAHEQYF.

In this sample, this clonotype turned up many times. The rearrangement links TRBV9 to TRBJ2-3, with D tentatively TRBD1 or TRBD2 (5 bases each). V lost 0 bases and J lost 2, with 10 bases in between. In germline, CDR1 is SGDLS, CDR2 YYNGEE. The CDR3 extends over 15 amino acids. The CDR3: CASSVVWGNTDTQYF. The CDR3 bases are TGTGCCAGCAGCGTAGTGTGGGGGAACACAGATACGCAGTATTTT.